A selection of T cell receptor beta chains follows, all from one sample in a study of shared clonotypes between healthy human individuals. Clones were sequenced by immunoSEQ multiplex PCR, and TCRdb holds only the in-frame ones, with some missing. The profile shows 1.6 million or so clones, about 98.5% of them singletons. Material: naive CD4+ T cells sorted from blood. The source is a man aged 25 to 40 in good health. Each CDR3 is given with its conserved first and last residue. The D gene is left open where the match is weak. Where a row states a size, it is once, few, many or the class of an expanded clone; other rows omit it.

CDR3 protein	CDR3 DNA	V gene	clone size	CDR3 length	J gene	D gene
CASSATGDRTTDTQYF	TGTGCCAGCAGCGCGACCGGGGACAGGACCACAGATACGCAGTATTTT	TRBV4-2	.	16	TRBJ2-3	TRBD1
CASSPWPGGLNEQFF	TGTGCCAGCAGCCCTTGGCCAGGGGGACTAAATGAGCAGTTCTTC	TRBV9	.	15	TRBJ2-1	.
CASSVDRDTQYF	TGTGCCAGCAGCGTAGATAGAGATACGCAGTATTTT	TRBV9	.	12	TRBJ2-3	.
CASSLSSVNSGTEAFF	TGTGCCAGCAGCTTAAGTTCTGTCAACTCGGGAACTGAAGCTTTCTTT	TRBV7-6	.	16	TRBJ1-1	.
CASSPLGQGVNTEAFF	TGTGCCAGCTCACCCCTCGGGCAGGGGGTGAACACTGAAGCTTTCTTT	TRBV18	.	16	TRBJ1-1	TRBD1
CASSFSVLGQETQYF	TGTGCCAGCAGCTTTTCCGTTCTCGGCCAAGAGACCCAGTACTTC	TRBV7-2	.	15	TRBJ2-5	.
CASSPERASSYNEQFF	TGTGCCAGCTCACCTGAGCGGGCTAGCTCCTACAATGAGCAGTTCTTC	TRBV18	.	16	TRBJ2-1	.
CASSWTGGYGYTF	TGTGCCAGCAGTTGGACAGGGGGTTATGGCTACACCTTC	TRBV27	.	13	TRBJ1-2	TRBD1
CASSQAPAGQGKDGYTF	TGCGCCAGCAGCCAAGCCCCGGCGGGACAGGGTAAAGATGGCTACACCTTC	TRBV4-3	.	17	TRBJ1-2	TRBD1
CASSLAGGYTF	TGTGCCAGCAGCCTTGCGGGCGGCTACACCTTC	TRBV6-1	once	11	TRBJ1-2	.
CASNVGIQFF	TGTGCCAGCAACGTGGGGATTCAGTTCTTC	TRBV7-9	.	10	TRBJ2-1	.
CASSLVVAGAYEQYF	TGCGCCAGCAGCTTGGTGGTAGCGGGAGCCTACGAGCAGTACTTC	TRBV5-1	.	15	TRBJ2-7	TRBD2
CASSLSGLAGGPRTGELFF	TGTGCCAGCAGCTTAAGTGGCCTAGCGGGAGGGCCGAGGACCGGGGAGCTGTTTTTT	TRBV7-2	.	19	TRBJ2-2	TRBD2
CASRIMYGNTEAFF	TGTGCCAGCAGGATCATGTACGGGAACACTGAAGCTTTCTTT	TRBV28	once	14	TRBJ1-1	.
CASSDTGGASTDTQYF	TGTGCCAGCAGTGACACAGGGGGCGCGAGCACAGATACGCAGTATTTT	TRBV2	once	16	TRBJ2-3	TRBD1
CASSQAFPGTSGDEDIQYF	TGTGCCAGCAGCCAAGCCTTCCCCGGGACTAGCGGGGATGAGGACATTCAGTACTTC	TRBV4-2	.	19	TRBJ2-4	TRBD2
CASSFTAGGPYEQYF	TGCGCCAGCAGCTTTACGGCAGGGGGCCCCTACGAGCAGTACTTC	TRBV5-1	.	15	TRBJ2-7	TRBD1
CASSWDKVSTPLTGELFF	TGTGCCAGCAGCTGGGACAAGGTCTCTACCCCCTTAACCGGGGAGCTGTTTTTT	TRBV5-6	.	18	TRBJ2-2	.
CSVWVRGNTIYF	TGCAGCGTTTGGGTCCGGGGAAACACCATATATTTT	TRBV29-1	.	12	TRBJ1-3	.
CASSVGTSGSSSYEQYF	TGTGCCAGCAGCGTAGGGACTAGCGGGTCTAGCTCCTACGAGCAGTACTTC	TRBV9	.	17	TRBJ2-7	TRBD2
CASTTLGQGTYEQYF	TGTGCCAGCACGACCTTGGGACAGGGGACCTACGAGCAGTACTTC	TRBV7-9	.	15	TRBJ2-7	TRBD1
CASSLGGAGTSGRKELYEQYF	TGCGCCAGCAGCTTGGGGGGAGCCGGGACTAGCGGGAGGAAGGAACTCTACGAGCAGTACTTC	TRBV5-1	.	21	TRBJ2-7	TRBD2
CATSRDGGQGDTEAFF	TGTGCCACCAGCAGAGACGGAGGGCAGGGGGACACTGAAGCTTTCTTT	TRBV15	.	16	TRBJ1-1	TRBD1
CASSSDRRNEKLFF	TGTGCCAGCAGTTCGGACAGGAGGAATGAAAAACTGTTTTTT	TRBV28	.	14	TRBJ1-4	TRBD1
CAWNPGLSALRSYNEQFF	TGTGCCTGGAATCCCGGACTTAGTGCCCTCCGCTCCTACAATGAGCAGTTCTTC	TRBV30	.	18	TRBJ2-1	.
CASGLMTSGRPDTQYF	TGTGCTAGTGGCCTTATGACTAGCGGGAGACCAGATACGCAGTATTTT	TRBV12-5	.	16	TRBJ2-3	TRBD2
CAIGETSSYEQYF	TGTGCCATCGGGGAGACTAGTTCCTACGAGCAGTACTTC	TRBV10-3	.	13	TRBJ2-7	.
CASSPGSGTAKYNEQFF	TGTGCCAGCAGCCCGGGGTCCGGGACAGCAAAATACAATGAGCAGTTCTTC	TRBV9	once	17	TRBJ2-1	TRBD1
CASSLTGSLWVTEAFF	TGTGCCAGCAGCCTGACAGGATCCCTTTGGGTTACTGAAGCTTTCTTT	TRBV7-2	.	16	TRBJ1-1	.
CASSSNALTGNTIYF	TGTGCCAGCAGTTCTAACGCCCTTACTGGAAACACCATATATTTT	TRBV28	.	15	TRBJ1-3	.
CASSLTGLADTQYF	TGTGCCAGCAGCCTAACAGGGTTGGCAGATACGCAGTATTTT	TRBV7-2	.	14	TRBJ2-3	.
CASSLETGLNQPQHF	TGTGCCAGCAGCTTAGAGACAGGGCTTAATCAGCCCCAGCATTTT	TRBV11-2	.	15	TRBJ1-5	TRBD1
CASSLVGGRYKNEQYF	TGTGCCAGCAGCTTGGTAGGCGGGAGGTATAAAAACGAGCAGTACTTC	TRBV5-4	.	16	TRBJ2-7	TRBD2
CASSVNQLDEDIQYF	TGTGCCAGCAGCGTGAATCAGCTCGACGAGGACATTCAGTACTTC	TRBV9	once	15	TRBJ2-4	.
CASSLGVNEKLFF	TGTGCCAGCAGCTTAGGGGTTAATGAAAAACTGTTTTTT	TRBV11-2	.	13	TRBJ1-4	.
CASSIGGPETQYF	TGTGCCAGTAGTATAGGGGGTCCGGAGACCCAGTACTTC	TRBV19	.	13	TRBJ2-5	.
CASSPEREGPNEQFF	TGTGCCAGCAGCCCCGAGCGGGAGGGCCCCAATGAGCAGTTCTTC	TRBV7-9	.	15	TRBJ2-1	TRBD2
CASSPTGKAFF	TGTGCCAGCAGTCCAACAGGAAAAGCTTTCTTT	TRBV6-6	.	11	TRBJ1-1	.
CASSPVGTSGSDEQFF	TGTGCCAGCAGCCCGGTGGGGACTAGCGGGAGCGATGAGCAGTTCTTC	TRBV7-2	.	16	TRBJ2-1	TRBD2
CASSLSSQTLNTEAFF	TGTGCCAGCAGTTTATCGAGCCAGACCTTGAACACTGAAGCTTTCTTT	TRBV27	.	16	TRBJ1-1	.
CASTKTGENTEAFF	TGTGCCAGCACCAAAACAGGGGAGAACACTGAAGCTTTCTTT	TRBV9	once	14	TRBJ1-1	TRBD1
CATSRSSGDWEPQHF	TGTGCCACCAGCAGGTCCTCGGGGGACTGGGAGCCCCAGCATTTT	TRBV15	.	15	TRBJ1-5	.